Listed below are T cell receptor beta chains from one sample, sequenced in a study of blood T cell repertoires in COVID-19. Sequencing was performed with immunoSEQ multiplex PCR; in TCRdb, only in-frame clones are kept and a portion is missing. Seen here are roughly 160,000 clones, around 79% observed once, and the top ten hold about 11%. The sample consisted of PBMCs or T cells enriched from blood (not recorded which). These receptors were collected from a man in his forties or fifties who had recovered from COVID-19. Each CDR3 is given with its conserved first and last residue. A D gene is named only where the DNA matches it firmly. Size values are once, few and many counts, or a class for expanded clones, and some rows have none.

v_call: TRBV7-8; d_call: TRBD2; clone_size: -; j_call: TRBJ2-2; cdr3_aa: CASSLPSGGRDTGELFF; cdr3_nt: TGTGCCAGCAGCTTACCTAGCGGGGGGCGGGACACCGGGGAGCTGTTTTTT
v_call: TRBV7-3; d_call: -; clone_size: -; j_call: TRBJ2-2; cdr3_aa: CASSPTGELFF; cdr3_nt: TGTGCCAGCAGCCCAACCGGGGAGCTGTTTTTT
v_call: TRBV19; d_call: -; clone_size: -; j_call: TRBJ1-4; cdr3_aa: CASSTTSGGPTTNEKLFF; cdr3_nt: TGTGCCAGTAGTACGACCTCGGGGGGCCCCACAACTAATGAAAAACTGTTTTTT
v_call: TRBV28; d_call: -; clone_size: -; j_call: TRBJ1-3; cdr3_aa: CASSPRRLTNTIYF; cdr3_nt: TGTGCCAGCAGTCCGAGAAGACTGACTAACACCATATATTTT
v_call: TRBV4-1; d_call: TRBD2; clone_size: -; j_call: TRBJ2-1; cdr3_aa: CASSQDGSASGYNEQFF; cdr3_nt: TGCGCCAGCAGCCAAGATGGGTCGGCTAGCGGGTACAATGAGCAGTTCTTC
v_call: TRBV24-1; d_call: TRBD2; clone_size: -; j_call: TRBJ2-1; cdr3_aa: CATSDRLAQSSYNEQFF; cdr3_nt: TGTGCCACCAGTGACCGACTAGCGCAGAGCTCCTACAATGAGCAGTTCTTC
v_call: TRBV6-1; d_call: -; clone_size: -; j_call: TRBJ2-7; cdr3_aa: CASSESHRIDYEQYF; cdr3_nt: TGTGCCAGCAGTGAATCCCACAGGATTGACTACGAGCAGTACTTC
v_call: TRBV5-1; d_call: TRBD2; clone_size: -; j_call: TRBJ2-7; cdr3_aa: CASSLGSGRAHSYEQYF; cdr3_nt: TGCGCCAGCAGCTTGGGTAGCGGGAGGGCTCACTCCTACGAGCAGTACTTC
v_call: TRBV19; d_call: -; clone_size: -; j_call: TRBJ2-1; cdr3_aa: CASSKDRSVEQFF; cdr3_nt: TGTGCCAGTAGTAAGGACAGATCTGTTGAGCAGTTCTTC
v_call: TRBV7-9; d_call: TRBD1; clone_size: few; j_call: TRBJ1-1; cdr3_aa: CASSFDRGRSTEAFF; cdr3_nt: TGTGCCAGCAGCTTCGACAGGGGGCGAAGCACTGAAGCTTTCTTT
v_call: TRBV3-1/TRBV3-2; d_call: TRBD2; clone_size: -; j_call: TRBJ2-7; cdr3_aa: CASMREGPSYEQYF; cdr3_nt: TGTGCCAGCATGCGGGAGGGCCCCTCCTACGAGCAGTACTTC
v_call: TRBV7-9; d_call: TRBD1; clone_size: -; j_call: TRBJ1-4; cdr3_aa: CASSSQGWFNEKLFF; cdr3_nt: TGTGCCAGCAGCTCACAGGGGTGGTTTAATGAAAAACTGTTTTTT
v_call: TRBV12-3/TRBV12-4; d_call: -; clone_size: -; j_call: TRBJ1-2; cdr3_aa: CASSLGQVFGYTF; cdr3_nt: TGTGCCAGCAGTTTGGGCCAGGTCTTTGGCTACACCTTC
v_call: TRBV11-2; d_call: -; clone_size: -; j_call: TRBJ1-2; cdr3_aa: CASSLVRATNYGYTF; cdr3_nt: TGTGCCAGCAGCTTAGTCAGGGCTACTAACTATGGCTACACCTTC
v_call: TRBV5-1; d_call: TRBD1; clone_size: once; j_call: TRBJ2-7; cdr3_aa: CASSTTGTGDSEQYF; cdr3_nt: TGCGCCAGCAGCACCACCGGGACAGGGGATTCCGAGCAGTACTTC
v_call: TRBV6-5; d_call: -; clone_size: once; j_call: TRBJ1-2; cdr3_aa: CASRAIQGFDYGYTF; cdr3_nt: TGTGCCAGCAGGGCCATTCAGGGTTTCGACTATGGCTACACCTTC
v_call: TRBV4-2; d_call: TRBD1; clone_size: few; j_call: TRBJ2-7; cdr3_aa: CASSPGGYEQYF; cdr3_nt: TGTGCCAGCAGCCCAGGGGGTTACGAGCAGTACTTC
v_call: TRBV6-1; d_call: -; clone_size: -; j_call: TRBJ2-7; cdr3_aa: CASSEGGTQIYEQYF; cdr3_nt: TGTGCCAGCAGTGAAGGGGGGACTCAGATCTACGAGCAGTACTTC
v_call: TRBV10-1; d_call: TRBD1; clone_size: few; j_call: TRBJ1-3; cdr3_aa: CASTMGDRGKGFSNTIYF; cdr3_nt: TGCGCCAGCACCATGGGGGACAGGGGCAAGGGTTTCAGCAACACCATATATTTT
v_call: TRBV28; d_call: -; clone_size: once; j_call: TRBJ1-6; cdr3_aa: CASSSGAYNSPLHF; cdr3_nt: TGTGCCAGCAGTTCAGGGGCCTATAATTCACCCCTCCACTTT
v_call: TRBV7-2; d_call: TRBD1; clone_size: -; j_call: TRBJ1-5; cdr3_aa: CASSLDRASNQPQHF; cdr3_nt: TGTGCCAGCAGCCTGGACAGGGCTAGCAATCAGCCCCAGCATTTT
v_call: TRBV28; d_call: -; clone_size: -; j_call: TRBJ1-5; cdr3_aa: CASSGGSNQPQHF; cdr3_nt: TGTGCCAGCAGCGGGGGAAGCAATCAGCCCCAGCATTTT
v_call: TRBV20-1; d_call: -; clone_size: -; j_call: TRBJ1-6; cdr3_aa: CSGWPSPLHF; cdr3_nt: TGCAGTGGGTGGCCTTCACCCCTCCACTTT
v_call: TRBV5-8; d_call: -; clone_size: -; j_call: TRBJ2-3; cdr3_aa: CASSPQGPYGADTQYF; cdr3_nt: TGTGCCAGCAGTCCTCAAGGGCCCTACGGGGCAGATACGCAGTATTTT
v_call: TRBV19; d_call: -; clone_size: few; j_call: TRBJ1-5; cdr3_aa: CASSPGWSPLSPQHF; cdr3_nt: TGTGCCAGTAGTCCCGGGTGGTCACCGTTGTCGCCCCAGCATTTT
v_call: TRBV28; d_call: -; clone_size: once; j_call: TRBJ2-7; cdr3_aa: CASSLLGYEQYF; cdr3_nt: TGTGCCAGCAGTTTGCTAGGCTACGAGCAGTACTTC
v_call: TRBV27; d_call: -; clone_size: many; j_call: TRBJ2-7; cdr3_aa: CASTSETDAYEQYF; cdr3_nt: TGTGCCAGCACCTCGGAGACAGACGCCTACGAGCAGTACTTC
v_call: TRBV23-1; d_call: -; clone_size: -; j_call: TRBJ1-2; cdr3_aa: CASSSPLGPREKSYGYTF; cdr3_nt: TGCGCCAGCTCCTCTCCCCTCGGGCCCCGGGAAAAGAGCTATGGCTACACCTTC
v_call: TRBV28; d_call: -; clone_size: -; j_call: TRBJ2-3; cdr3_aa: CASSSSGPGLDTQYF; cdr3_nt: TGTGCCAGCAGTTCCAGCGGGCCAGGGCTAGATACGCAGTATTTT
v_call: TRBV7-2; d_call: -; clone_size: -; j_call: TRBJ1-6; cdr3_aa: CASSLASYNSPLHF; cdr3_nt: TGTGCCAGCAGCTTAGCCAGCTATAATTCACCCCTCCACTTT
v_call: TRBV4-2; d_call: -; clone_size: once; j_call: TRBJ2-7; cdr3_aa: CASSPTGYYEQYF; cdr3_nt: TGTGCCAGCAGCCCCACAGGATACTACGAGCAGTACTTC
v_call: TRBV5-4; d_call: TRBD1; clone_size: -; j_call: TRBJ1-4; cdr3_aa: CASRPFGTGNEKLFF; cdr3_nt: TGTGCCAGCCGACCTTTCGGGACAGGGAATGAAAAACTGTTTTTT
v_call: TRBV19; d_call: TRBD1; clone_size: many; j_call: TRBJ2-7; cdr3_aa: CASSIDAGGIYEQYF; cdr3_nt: TGTGCCAGTAGTATAGATGCAGGGGGCATCTACGAGCAGTACTTC
v_call: TRBV5-1; d_call: -; clone_size: -; j_call: TRBJ1-5; cdr3_aa: CASSITGTTNQPQHF; cdr3_nt: TGCGCCAGCAGCATTACCGGGACAACCAATCAGCCCCAGCATTTT
v_call: TRBV19; d_call: -; clone_size: -; j_call: TRBJ2-3; cdr3_aa: CASNVPGKTDTQYF; cdr3_nt: TGTGCCAGCAACGTCCCGGGGAAAACAGATACGCAGTATTTT
v_call: TRBV28; d_call: TRBD1; clone_size: -; j_call: TRBJ1-2; cdr3_aa: CASSPLLGTEAYGYTF; cdr3_nt: TGTGCCAGCAGCCCACTCCTCGGGACAGAGGCTTATGGCTACACCTTC
v_call: TRBV6-4; d_call: TRBD1; clone_size: -; j_call: TRBJ2-4; cdr3_aa: CASRPGQVPLLQYF; cdr3_nt: TGTGCCAGCAGGCCCGGACAGGTCCCCCTTCTTCAGTACTTC
v_call: TRBV2; d_call: -; clone_size: -; j_call: TRBJ1-6; cdr3_aa: CASSALQQNSPLHF; cdr3_nt: TGTGCCAGCAGTGCTCTACAGCAGAATTCACCCCTCCACTTT
v_call: TRBV4-1; d_call: TRBD2; clone_size: -; j_call: TRBJ2-1; cdr3_aa: CASSPHVAGGDYNEQFF; cdr3_nt: TGCGCCAGCAGCCCTCACGTGGCGGGAGGGGATTACAATGAGCAGTTCTTC
v_call: TRBV7-3; d_call: -; clone_size: -; j_call: TRBJ1-1; cdr3_aa: CASSLLRQGGTEAFF; cdr3_nt: TGTGCCAGCAGCTTACTTCGGCAGGGTGGGACTGAAGCTTTCTTT
v_call: TRBV7-9; d_call: -; clone_size: -; j_call: TRBJ1-3; cdr3_aa: CASSQLNQDSDTIYF; cdr3_nt: TGTGCCAGCAGCCAGTTAAATCAGGACTCTGACACCATATATTTT
v_call: TRBV11-3; d_call: TRBD2; clone_size: -; j_call: TRBJ2-1; cdr3_aa: CASSGEGRRNEQFF; cdr3_nt: TGTGCCAGCAGCGGGGAGGGCCGCAGGAATGAGCAGTTCTTC
v_call: TRBV3-1/TRBV3-2; d_call: TRBD1; clone_size: -; j_call: TRBJ1-5; cdr3_aa: CASSLGTVSQPQHF; cdr3_nt: TGTGCCAGCAGCCTAGGGACAGTGAGTCAGCCCCAGCATTTT
v_call: TRBV7-3; d_call: TRBD2; clone_size: once; j_call: TRBJ2-1; cdr3_aa: CASSLMPAASGNEQFF; cdr3_nt: TGTGCCAGCAGCTTAATGCCGGCAGCTAGCGGGAATGAGCAGTTCTTC
v_call: TRBV19; d_call: TRBD2; clone_size: -; j_call: TRBJ2-1; cdr3_aa: CASSILAGGNEQFF; cdr3_nt: TGTGCCAGTAGTATCCTAGCGGGGGGTAATGAGCAGTTCTTC